These 22 T cell receptor beta chains came from one sample sequenced in a study of Ad26.COV2.S vaccination and SARS-CoV-2 variants. Treatment of the sample: around 19 received Ad26.COV2.S at low or high dose, single or two shots; several received placebo; per-sample allocation not given. Sample collection was performed on day 63 after the first vaccine or placebo injection. The table came from immunoSEQ multiplex PCR; TCRdb's copy has only in-frame clones and leaves some out. The sample contains around 310,000 clones, roughly 88% of which appear only once. Source: peripheral blood, taken in a trial of Ad26.COV2.S vaccine versus placebo. The receptors come from a person between 18 and 60 years old who received the Ad26.COV2.S COVID-19 vaccine or a placebo.

This chain links TRBV12-5 with TRBJ2-3, with D perhaps being TRBD1 or TRBD2 (5 bases each). Germline CDR1 and CDR2: LGHNT and FRNRAP. The CDR3 has 15 residues. V was pared by 5 bases and J by 4 bases, with 16 bases between. CDR3 in amino acids: CASGPGTKTPDTQYF. The CDR3 coding sequence is TGTGCTAGTGGTCCCGGGACCAAAACCCCAGATACGCAGTATTTT.

A single count supports this clone. J is TRBJ2-5 and V is TRBV29-1, with D unclear. This CDR3 spans 11 amino acids. V was clipped by 0 bases and J by 4 bases, with 3 bases between them. Germline CDR1 and CDR2: SQVTM and ANQGSEA. CDR3 DNA: TGCAGCGTTGAAGAGGTAGAGACCCAGTACTTC. Translated, it gives CSVEEVETQYF.

The chain links TRBV4-1 to TRBJ1-3; tentatively, D is TRBD1 (5 bases). The germline gives CDR1 MGHRA, CDR2 YSYEKL. This CDR3 has 15 amino acids. The V and J ends lost 2 bases and 1 base respectively, with 9 bases between them. CDR3 nucleotides: TGCGCCAGCAGCCAAACGACAGTTTCTGGAAACACCATATATTTT. Its translation is CASSQTTVSGNTIYF.

The genes are TRBV4-1 and TRBJ1-2, with 8 bases that match TRBD1. This CDR3 is built from 18 residues. The V gene's germline CDR1 is MGHRA and CDR2 YSYEKL. Germline trimming cut 4 bases from V and 1 base from J; bases unmatched to any gene: 14. CDR3 DNA sequence: TGCGCCAGCAGCCCCCTACTCCGGGACAGGTTGAGTAACTATGGCTACACCTTC. This translates into CASSPLLRDRLSNYGYTF.

In this sample, this clone turned up once. The chain combines TRBV4-3 with TRBJ1-2, with 7 bases that match TRBD1. Germline V gene lookup returns CDR1 LGHNA and CDR2 YSLEER. The CDR3 length is 16 residues. Losses at the gene ends were 1 base for V and 4 bases for J; bases not matched to a gene: 9. The CDR3 loop reads CASSQVSWTGAYGYTF. The CDR3 DNA reads as TGCGCCAGCAGCCAAGTCAGTTGGACAGGTGCCTATGGCTACACCTTC.

V is TRBV6-6 and J is TRBJ2-1; no reliable D call. The CDR3 consists of 16 residues. Deletions cut 0 bases from V and 5 bases from J, with 14 bases between. Germline values: CDR1 MNHNY, CDR2 SVGAGI (reference sequence). CDR3 bases: TGTGCCAGCAGTTACTCCGGGCAGTTATCCAACAATGAGCAGTTCTTC. This sequence encodes CASSYSGQLSNNEQFF.

J is TRBJ2-3 and V is TRBV18; D remains unclear. V lost 3 bases, J lost 1 base, and 5 bases lay in between. From germline, CDR1 is KGHSH and CDR2 LQKENI. The CDR3 has 13 residues. In nucleotides, the CDR3 is TGTGCCAGCTCACCCCCAGGCACAGATACGCAGTATTTT. It codes for CASSPPGTDTQYF.

This chain links TRBV19 with TRBJ1-1; 7 positions agree with TRBD1. The CDR3 is 15 amino acids. With 7 bases clipped from V and 0 bases from J, the junction kept 8 bases outside the gene matches. CDR1 is LNHDA and CDR2 is SQIVND in the germline V gene (reference sequence). In DNA, the CDR3 is TGTGCCAGTAAGGGGGCAGGACTCATGAACACTGAAGCTTTCTTT. This encodes CASKGAGLMNTEAFF. The full variable domain, its missing parts supplied by reference TRBV19 and TRBJ1-1, is DGGITQSPKYLFRKEGQNVTLSCEQNLNHDAMYWYRQDPGQGLRLIYYSQIVNDFQKGDIAEGYSVSREKKESFPLTVTSAQKNPTAFYLCASKGAGLMNTEAFFGQGTRLTVV.

The rearrangement uses TRBV12-5 and TRBJ1-1; D unresolved. Germline values: CDR1 LGHNT, CDR2 FRNRAP. V shed 5 bases and J shed 0 bases, with 7 bases lying between them. This CDR3 is built from 13 residues. The CDR3 sequence: CASGPYVNTEAFF. DNA of the CDR3: TGTGCTAGTGGTCCGTATGTGAACACTGAAGCTTTCTTT.

V and J are TRBV5-6 and TRBJ2-1; D perhaps matches TRBD2 (6 bases). V lost 5 bases, J lost 6 bases, and 15 bases lay in between. CDR1 is SGHDT and CDR2 is YYEEEE in the germline V gene. The length of the CDR3 is 14 residues. CDR3 amino acids: CASSSISGPNEQFF. DNA for the CDR3: TGTGCCAGCAGTTCCATTAGCGGTCCCAATGAGCAGTTCTTC.

This chain uses TRBV4-2 with TRBJ2-3, with 7 positions matching TRBD2. CDR3 length: 16 amino acids. J gave up 0 bases and V 5 bases, and 8 bases lay outside the gene matches. Germline CDR1 reads LGHNA; CDR2 reads YNFKEQ. This CDR3 reads CASSYMSSGSTDTQYF. In DNA form, the CDR3 reads TGTGCCAGCAGCTATATGAGTAGCGGGAGCACAGATACGCAGTATTTT.

The rearrangement uses TRBV3-1 (or the pseudogene TRBV3-2) and TRBJ2-7; 9 bases are a match to TRBD1. V dropped 3 bases and J dropped 5; count of bases not matched to a gene: 8. Per the germline V gene, CDR1 is LGHDT and CDR2 is YNNKEL (reference sequence). The length of the CDR3 is 15 residues. CDR3 loop: CASSQGQGNIDEQYF. DNA of the CDR3: TGTGCCAGCAGCCAGGGACAGGGAAATATCGACGAGCAGTACTTC.

The genes are TRBV19 and TRBJ1-5, with 7 bases fitting TRBD1. Looked up from germline, CDR1 is LNHDA and CDR2 is SQIVND (reference sequence). V lost 3 bases to trimming and J lost 1 base; unmatched junction nucleotides: 9. The CDR3 is made up of 17 amino acids. The CDR3 DNA reads as TGTGCCAGTAGTATGATCCCGGGACAGATAAGCAATCAGCCCCAGCATTTT. This gives the protein CASSMIPGQISNQPQHF.

The chain recombines TRBV9 with TRBJ2-1; 10 nucleotides agree with TRBD2. This CDR3 contains 20 residues. Germline lookup yields CDR1 SGDLS and CDR2 YYNGEE. V lost 0 bases and J lost 7; bases outside the gene matches: 19. CDR3 nucleotide sequence: TGTGCCAGCAGCGTAGAACCATTTACTTCAGCGGGAGGGAGTTATAATGAGCAGTTCTTC. Translated, it gives CASSVEPFTSAGGSYNEQFF.

This chain joins TRBV7-2 and TRBJ1-2, with no clear D. V dropped 5 bases and J dropped 4 bases, with 17 bases sitting between them. This CDR3 has 15 amino acids. Per germline, CDR1 SGHTA and CDR2 FQGNSA. Here the CDR3 reads CASSRQIRTVYGYTF. The CDR3 DNA reads TGTGCCAGCAGCCGCCAAATTCGCACGGTCTATGGCTACACCTTC.

The chain employs TRBV6-5 and TRBJ1-1; D gene ambiguous. This CDR3 contains 14 residues. V was trimmed by 0 bases and J by 3 bases, leaving 8 bases between them. Germline-derived CDR1 and CDR2 are MNHEY and SVGAGI. CDR3 nucleotides: TGTGCCAGCAGTTACTCGGTTAGGGACACTGAAGCTTTCTTT. Protein: CASSYSVRDTEAFF.

The gene calls are TRBV27 and TRBJ1-5; 7 bases align to TRBD1. Germline trimming cut 0 bases from V and 11 bases from J; bases unmatched to any gene: 13. The CDR3 is 16 residues long. Looked up from germline, CDR1 is MNHEY and CDR2 is SMNVEV (reference sequence). The CDR3 DNA reads as TGTGCCAGCAGTTTATCTGGCCAGGGGGTCCTTCTGACCCAGCATTTT. Encoded protein: CASSLSGQGVLLTQHF.

The CDR3 is CASSYQDYEQYV. Written as DNA, the CDR3 is TGTGCCAGCAGTTATCAAGACTACGAGCAGTACGTC. The rearrangement uses TRBV6-6 and TRBJ2-7; no definite D call. Trimming took off 3 bases at V and 3 bases at J, with 6 bases between the two ends. Germline values: CDR1 MNHNY, CDR2 SVGAGI (reference sequence). The CDR3 consists of 12 residues.

The chain joins TRBV5-4 to TRBJ2-5; tentatively, D is TRBD2 (6 bases). Germline V CDR1 and CDR2: SGHNT, YYREEE (reference sequence). The CDR3 has 16 amino acids. Between the trimmed V and J ends, which lost 1 base and 3 bases, there was a span of 16 bases. CDR3 protein: CASSLYLRRGEETQYF. In DNA form, the CDR3 reads TGTGCCAGCAGCTTGTACCTCCGGCGGGGAGAAGAGACCCAGTACTTC.

This chain links TRBV18 with TRBJ2-7; the match to TRBD1 covers 8 bases. CDR3 length equals 14 residues. Unmatched junction bases numbered 3, after V lost 3 bases and J lost 2 bases. Germline values: CDR1 KGHSH, CDR2 LQKENI. The CDR3 DNA is TGTGCCAGCTCACCCCGGGACAGGACCTACGAGCAGTACTTC. This codes for CASSPRDRTYEQYF. The full variable domain, rest sourced from reference TRBV18 and TRBJ2-7, is NAGVMQNPRHLVRRRGQEARLRCSPMKGHSHVYWYRQLPEEGLKFMVYLQKENIIDESGMPKERFSAEFPKEGPSILRIQQVVRGDSAAYFCASSPRDRTYEQYFGPGTRLTVT.

V usage is TRBV6-5 and J usage is TRBJ2-6; D remains unclear. Germline values: CDR1 MNHEY, CDR2 SVGAGI. Trimming removed 6 bases at V and 0 bases at J, with 6 bases between. This CDR3 has 14 amino acids. In DNA form, the CDR3 reads TGTGCCAGCAGGCGAGGCTCTGGGGCCAACGTCCTGACTTTC. It yields the protein CASRRGSGANVLTF.

The rearrangement uses TRBV6-2 or TRBV6-3 and TRBJ2-1; D remains ambiguous. The CDR3 is 17 residues long. V was pared by 2 bases and J by 4 bases, with 18 bases between. Looked up from germline, CDR1 is MNHEY and CDR2 is SVGEGT. CDR3 DNA: TGTGCCAGCAGTTACCCGGTCCCCACCCCGACGTACAATGAGCAGTTCTTC. Protein product: CASSYPVPTPTYNEQFF.